This TCR beta chain was obtained from a study of shared clonotypes between healthy human individuals. Assay execution proceeded at the deep level. Over several immunoSEQ plates, each subset's genomic DNA was distributed in even portions. Assay: immunoSEQ multiplex PCR; the TCRdb copy retains only in-frame clones and omits some. The data show about 2.3 million clones, over 90% seen once. Among the donors, all were Caucasian adults who lived in Nashville, Tennessee. The germline V and J ends were trimmed by 0 bases and 5 bases, with 12 bases remaining between them. Germline CDR1 is SGDLS and CDR2 is YYNGEE. This CDR3 contains 14 residues.

The specimen was naive CD4+ T cells from PBMCs. Subset defined: CD45RA+ positively selected. The V gene is TRBV9, the J gene TRBJ2-7, with D tentatively TRBD1 (5 bases). This TCR was sampled from a man aged 18-30 years in good health. Some clones in this sample may be carry-over from other donors' samples. The CDR3 bases are TGTGCCAGCAGCGTAGGTCCAGGGTGGGACGAGCAGTACTTC. It encodes CASSVGPGWDEQYF.